The 7 T cell receptor beta chains listed next were all sequenced from one sample in a study of PD-1 blockade in classical Hodgkin lymphoma. Every patient was affected by relapse after autologous stem cell transplantation, while exposure to brentuximab vedotin was not uniform. TCRdb's copy holds only in-frame clones and misses some; the assay was immunoSEQ multiplex PCR. Among around 43,000 clones listed, 78% were seen once. The sequences come from peripheral blood mononuclear cells (PBMCs), collected at baseline. The origin of the receptors is a human donor with classical Hodgkin lymphoma.

The chain carries TRBV15 and TRBJ1-2; no reliable D call. V was cut by 0 bases and J by 4 bases, with 15 bases left in between. Germline V lookup: CDR1 LNHNV, CDR2 YYDKDF (reference sequence). The CDR3 contains 16 residues. The CDR3 nucleotides are TGTGCCACCAGCAGAGATCGTAATTCCCACCTCTATGGCTACACCTTC. Its protein is CATSRDRNSHLYGYTF.

This chain connects TRBV7-9 to TRBJ2-5; the match to TRBD1 covers 7 bases. The V gene's germline CDR1 is SEHNR and CDR2 FQNEAQ (reference sequence). The CDR3 consists of 14 residues. The trim removed 5 bases at V and 1 base at J, leaving 4 bases unmatched. The CDR3, as DNA: TGTGCCAGCAGCGGACAGGCCACCCAAGAGACCCAGTACTTC. Translated, it gives CASSGQATQETQYF. The variable domain in full, completed from reference TRBV7-9 and TRBJ2-5, reads DTGVSQNPRHKITKRGQNVTFRCDPISEHNRLYWYRQTLGQGPEFLTYFQNEAQLEKSRLLSDRFSAERPKGSFSTLEIQRTEQGDSAMYLCASSGQATQETQYFGPGTRLLVL.

The chain combines TRBV15 with TRBJ2-7, with D possibly being TRBD2 (5 bases). This CDR3 region has 15 residues. Germline CDR1 and CDR2: LNHNV and YYDKDF (reference sequence). V lost 3 bases and J lost 7, with 19 bases in between. CDR3 sequence (DNA): TGTGCCACCAGCAGGGAAGGGCTTCCACGAGGGGAGCAGTACTTC. Translating gives CATSREGLPRGEQYF. Full variable domain (remainder filled in from reference TRBV15 and TRBJ2-7): DAMVIQNPRYQVTQFGKPVTLSCSQTLNHNVMYWYQQKSSQAPKLLFHYYDKDFNNEADTPDNFQSRRPNTSFCFLDIRSPGLGDTAMYLCATSREGLPRGEQYFGPGTRLTVT.

This clone was recorded once. This rearrangement joins TRBV6-6 to TRBJ2-3, with 11 bases fitting TRBD2. Germline CDR1 and CDR2: MNHNY and SVGAGI (reference sequence). This CDR3 spans 16 amino acids. V was pared by 5 bases and J by 2 bases, with 6 bases of the junction left unmatched. CDR3 DNA sequence: TGTGCCAGCAGTGTACCTAGCGGGGGGTTCACAGATACGCAGTATTTT. As protein: CASSVPSGGFTDTQYF.

This sequence joins TRBV6-6 and TRBJ2-3, with 12 nucleotides matching TRBD2. The V gene end was trimmed by 6 bases and the J gene end by 7 bases; junction bases not matched to a gene: 8. CDR1 and CDR2 from the germline V gene are MNHNY and SVGAGI (reference sequence). The CDR3 runs to 15 residues. CDR3: CASSLLAGGGYTQYF. Written as DNA, the CDR3 is TGTGCCAGCAGCCTTCTAGCGGGGGGGGGATATACGCAGTATTTT.

This chain joins TRBV27 and TRBJ2-2; TRBD1 matches 8 bases. The CDR3 is 15 amino acids. The junction had 13 bases not matched to a gene; V was cut back by 10 bases and J by 6 bases. Germline loops: CDR1 MNHEY, CDR2 SMNVEV (reference sequence). CDR3 amino acids: CATSEDAGGAGELFF. In DNA, the CDR3 is TGTGCCACCAGCGAGGATGCAGGGGGCGCCGGGGAGCTGTTTTTT.

On this clone itself: This specimen includes other DNA sequences encoding the same CDR3. The rearrangement joins TRBV18 to TRBJ1-1, with a possible D match to TRBD1 (5 bases). There are 13 residues in the CDR3. V lost 6 bases and J 0 bases, leaving 8 bases between the germline ends. Germline assignment: CDR1 KGHSH and CDR2 LQKENI. The chain's CDR3 is CASSGQLNTEAFF. CDR3 nucleotide sequence: TGTGCCAGCTCGGGGCAACTGAACACTGAAGCTTTCTTT. The full variable domain, in which reference TRBV18 and TRBJ1-1 provide the parts outside the CDR3, is NAGVMQNPRHLVRRRGQEARLRCSPMKGHSHVYWYRQLPEEGLKFMVYLQKENIIDESGMPKERFSAEFPKEGPSILRIQQVVRGDSAAYFCASSGQLNTEAFFGQGTRLTVV.